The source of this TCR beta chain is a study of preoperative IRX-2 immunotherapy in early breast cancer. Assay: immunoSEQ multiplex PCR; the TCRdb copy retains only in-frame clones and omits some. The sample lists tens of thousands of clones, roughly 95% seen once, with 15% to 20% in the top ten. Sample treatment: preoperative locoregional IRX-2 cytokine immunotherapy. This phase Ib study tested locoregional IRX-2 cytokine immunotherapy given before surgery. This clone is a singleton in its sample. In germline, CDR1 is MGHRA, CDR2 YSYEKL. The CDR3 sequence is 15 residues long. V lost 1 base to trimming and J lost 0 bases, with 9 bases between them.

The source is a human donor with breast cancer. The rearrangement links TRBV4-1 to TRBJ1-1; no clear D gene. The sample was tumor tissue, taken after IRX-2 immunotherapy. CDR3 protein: CASSQAGSLNTEAFF. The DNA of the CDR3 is TGCGCCAGCAGCCAAGCCGGCAGTTTGAACACTGAAGCTTTCTTT.